This T cell receptor (beta chain) was obtained from a study of shared clonotypes between healthy human individuals. The CDR3 runs 12 residues. The V gene's germline CDR1 is MNHNY and CDR2 SVGAGI (reference sequence). Trimming pared 0 bases from V and 7 bases from J, leaving 4 bases between. Deep was the level used in running the assay. Only in-frame clones appear in the TCRdb table, and some are missing; sequencing was by immunoSEQ multiplex PCR. The sample lists roughly 1 million clones; around 75% were seen once. Concerning this clone itself: No antigen is known for it.

Overall study findings and caveats: Clonotypes that were shared across four donors made up approximately 5% of naive CD4 clonotypes.

The rearrangement joins TRBV6-6 to TRBJ2-1, with D hard to call. The sequencing sample was made of memory CD4+ T cells sorted from blood. Subset here: CD45RA-negative fraction. The source is a man between 18 and 29 years old in good health. The CDR3 here is CASSYSRNEQFF. CDR3 bases: TGTGCCAGCAGTTACTCGCGTAATGAGCAGTTCTTC.